The rows below give T cell receptor beta chains drawn from one sample of a study of early T cells in non-severe SARS-CoV-2 infection. TCRdb called the 5' RACE reads again in MiXCR, with one record for every CDR3 protein. This sample has around 80,000 distinct CDR3 sequences, with about 13% found just once. The sequencing input was whole blood. Receptors were obtained from an adult who was a healthcare worker with PCR-confirmed SARS-CoV-2 infection or an uninfected control (not recorded which). CDR3s include the opening cysteine and the closing phenylalanine or tryptophan.

J gene,V gene,CDR3 protein
TRBJ2-7,TRBV7-3,CASSLMAGASYEQYF
TRBJ2-1,TRBV7-9,CASSLSRNFVNEQFF
TRBJ2-1,TRBV28,CASGGEPYNEQFF
TRBJ2-5,TRBV20-1,CSASLAGEEETQYF
TRBJ1-1,TRBV3-1,CASTGGLNTEAFF
TRBJ2-7,TRBV9,CASSVEGSYEQYF
TRBJ2-7,TRBV4-2,CASSQVPIIEQYF
TRBJ1-2,TRBV2,CASRSAGYGYTF
TRBJ2-6,TRBV4-2,CASSQGVGLPSGANVLTF
TRBJ2-4,TRBV20-1,CSAYEFTKNIQYF
TRBJ2-5,TRBV2,CASTRASGGQYF
TRBJ1-1,TRBV6-4,CASSEGQGAEAFF
TRBJ2-3,TRBV20-1,CSARAPAGAARDTQYF
TRBJ1-2,TRBV5-1,CASSIQGRGGYTF
TRBJ1-1,TRBV7-9,CASSSTTYHTEAFF
TRBJ2-7,TRBV7-9,CASSLDSNYEQYF
TRBJ2-1,TRBV3-1,CASSQGQGAPYNEQFF
TRBJ2-1,TRBV30,CAWSVWAGEQFF
TRBJ1-2,TRBV7-2,CASSPRTGGYTF
TRBJ2-7,TRBV10-1,CASRAIVASYEQYF
TRBJ2-5,TRBV18,CASSPPRRLAVGKETQYF
TRBJ2-1,TRBV19,CASSGLAGGNNEQFF
TRBJ2-3,TRBV20-1,CSAREVGTSTRRNTQYF
TRBJ2-1,TRBV30,CAWSALRGPYNEQFF
TRBJ2-7,TRBV28,CASTLGSGIYEQYF
TRBJ2-5,TRBV9,CASSVEAGGQETQYF
TRBJ2-3,TRBV6-5,CASSLLGVDTDTQYF
TRBJ2-7,TRBV5-4,CASSRLAEGIKQYF
TRBJ2-7,TRBV7-9,CASSSPIAGDSYEQYF
TRBJ2-6,TRBV24-1,CATSDGTSSGANVLTF
TRBJ1-3,TRBV15,CATSTSGPRGGNTIYF
TRBJ2-5,TRBV29-1,CSVGTVETQYF
TRBJ1-5,TRBV5-6,CASSLHRDPNNQPQHF
TRBJ2-1,TRBV9,CASSARDSYNEQFF
TRBJ2-5,TRBV3-2,CASSPQGDLQETQYF
TRBJ2-3,TRBV5-1,CASSDGLAGGPAPDTQYF
TRBJ2-4,TRBV6-2/TRBV6-3,CASSSEGWNIQYF
TRBJ2-7,TRBV29-1,CSVVTLYEQYF
TRBJ2-3,TRBV20-1,CSARGRGRPSTDTQYF
TRBJ2-5,TRBV7-2,CASSLLWGRQETQYF
TRBJ2-3,TRBV18,CASSPKTDTQYF
TRBJ2-7,TRBV5-6,CASSLPPLYEQYF
TRBJ2-1,TRBV20-1,CSARGPSLAGGRNEQFF
TRBJ2-7,TRBV30,CAWSAWDRGWTYEQYF
TRBJ2-3,TRBV6-5,CASSSGGPDTQYF
TRBJ2-1,TRBV11-2,CASSLVSLAGNEQFF
TRBJ1-4,TRBV4-3,CASSQDWGANEKLFF
TRBJ1-2,TRBV2,CASSEVLASDRDYGYTF
TRBJ2-3,TRBV3-1,CASVGVGDTQYF
TRBJ1-2,TRBV5-1,CASSLGATGYTF
TRBJ2-1,TRBV10-2,CASSERLYKHEQFF
TRBJ2-1,TRBV6-5,CASRPPGGTGGYNEQFF
TRBJ1-2,TRBV30,CASPGQPAAGYTF